What follows are 22 T cell receptor beta chains derived from one specimen sequenced in a study of T cells in women clearing cervical HPV infection. Data came from immunoSEQ multiplex PCR; TCRdb stores just in-frame clones and leaves some out. The sample features fewer than 35,000 clones, with more than 4% in its top ten. The sequenced sample was blood buffy coat. The source is a woman between 18 and 69 years old with a cervical HPV16 infection that either progressed to CIN3+ or cleared (not recorded which).

Concerning this clone itself: The read comes to an end 3 residues before the CDR3 does, leaving the germline J gene to fill in the end. The rearrangement uses TRBV19 and TRBJ2-2; 8 positions agree with TRBD1. The junction had 6 bases not matched to a gene; V was cut back by 8 bases and J by 4 bases. The germline V gene encodes CDR1 LNHDA and CDR2 SQIVND (reference sequence). The CDR3 is 14 amino acids. The CDR3 sequence is CASWTGIATGELFF. The CDR3 DNA, read in part, is TGTGCCAGTTGGACAGGGATTGCCACCGGGGAG.

About this clone itself: The read ends 3 residues before the CDR3 terminus; that terminus is restored from the germline J gene. The chain employs TRBV2 and TRBJ2-3; TRBD1 matches 10 bases. The CDR3 is made up of 14 amino acids. Trimming at V came to 6 bases and at J to 4 bases, leaving 4 bases not matched to a gene. Germline values: CDR1 SNHLY, CDR2 FYNNEI. The CDR3: CASRDRGGADTQYF. Incomplete CDR3 DNA: TGTGCCAGCAGGGACAGGGGGGGCGCAGATACG.

About this clone: The DNA ends 3 residues before the CDR3 does, and the rest of the CDR3 is filled in from the germline J gene. The chain recombines TRBV7-2 with TRBJ2-3; D unresolved. From germline, CDR1 is SGHTA and CDR2 FQGNSA. This CDR3 contains 13 residues. Trimming shortened V by 1 base and J by 5 bases, and 7 bases separated the two germline ends. CDR3 DNA, as far as it was read: TGTGCCAGCAGCTTAGGACTGGGAGATACG. Protein: CASSLGLGDT. The entire CDR3 reads CASSLGLGDTQYF.

For this clone: The missing CDR3 end, 3 residues past where the read stops, is filled in from the germline J gene. The rearrangement links TRBV5-1 to TRBJ2-3; tentative D call: TRBD1 (6 bases). Germline CDR1 is SGHRS and CDR2 is YFSETQ. Trimming left V 0 bases short and J 1 base short, with 9 bases between. This CDR3 region has 15 residues. Incomplete CDR3 DNA: TGCGCCAGCAGCTTGGGTTCAGGGGGCACAGATACG. This gives the protein CASSLGSGGTDT. The whole CDR3 protein reads CASSLGSGGTDTQYF.

As for this clone: With the read ending 3 residues before the CDR3 end, the germline J gene is used to fill in that end. The rearrangement joins TRBV19 to TRBJ1-5; D unresolved. Looked up from germline, CDR1 is LNHDA and CDR2 is SQIVND (reference sequence). V was trimmed by 5 bases and J by 0 bases, leaving 11 bases between them. This CDR3 region has 15 residues. CDR3 amino acids: CASSLTGFSNQPQHF. CDR3 bases read: TGTGCCAGTAGTTTAACGGGGTTTAGCAATCAGCCC.

The CDR3 DNA, read in part, is TGCGCCAGCAGTAACCGGGGAGGTTTGAGCAATCAGCCC. This gives the protein CASSNRGGLSNQP. The whole CDR3 reads CASSNRGGLSNQPQHF. The J gene is TRBJ1-5, the V gene TRBV5-1; no clear D gene. Sequencing ends 3 residues short of the CDR3 end; the germline J gene provides the rest. V dropped 5 bases and J dropped 1 base, with 16 bases sitting between them. The length of the CDR3 is 16 residues. Germline assignment: CDR1 SGHRS and CDR2 YFSETQ.

Comment on this clone: The read falls 3 residues short of the CDR3 end, and the missing part is taken from the germline J gene. V is TRBV7-9 and J is TRBJ1-2; possible D gene TRBD1, 6 bases. The CDR3 is 14 amino acids. The germline V gene has CDR1 SEHNR and CDR2 FQNEAQ (reference sequence). Trimming stripped 1 base from V and 6 bases from J, with 12 bases between. The CDR3 bases that were read are TGTGCCAGCAGCTTAGGTAGCGGGGGCCATGGC. This translates into CASSLGSGGHG. The whole CDR3 protein reads CASSLGSGGHGYTF.

For this clone: Coverage ceases 3 residues before the CDR3 finishes, and the germline J gene fills in the end. V usage is TRBV5-6 and J usage is TRBJ1-3; no definite D call. Germline CDR1 SGHDT, CDR2 YYEEEE. V was trimmed by 1 base and J by 0 bases, leaving 8 bases between them. This CDR3 comprises 15 residues. The DNA read from the CDR3 is TGTGCCAGCAGCTTGAGTGAAGGCTCTGGAAACACC. It encodes CASSLSEGSGNT. The whole CDR3 region reads CASSLSEGSGNTIYF.

Concerning this clone: The read falls 3 residues short of the CDR3 end, and the missing part is taken from the germline J gene. This chain joins TRBV6-4 and TRBJ2-1, with 8 bases matching TRBD1. Germline lookup yields CDR1 MRHNA and CDR2 SNTAGT. The CDR3 spans 15 residues. The J segment lost 3 bases and the V segment lost 0 bases, leaving 1 base of the junction unmatched. Partial CDR3 DNA: TGTGCCAGCAGTGACTCTGGACAGGGCTACAATGAG. Translating gives CASSDSGQGYNE. The full CDR3 is CASSDSGQGYNEQFF.

The sequenced part of the CDR3 DNA is TGTGCCAGTAGTATAGGAGAAGGGTTTAGCAATCAGCCC. Encoded protein: CASSIGEGFSNQP. The whole CDR3 protein is CASSIGEGFSNQPQHF. The chain joins TRBV19 to TRBJ1-5; D unclear. The sequence runs out 3 residues before the end of the CDR3; the remainder is reconstructed from the germline J gene. With 1 base removed from V and 0 bases from J, the gap between germline ends came to 10 bases. The length of the CDR3 is 16 residues. Germline CDR1 reads LNHDA; CDR2 reads SQIVND (reference sequence).

On this clone: The read ends 3 residues early relative to the CDR3; the germline J gene fills the gap. The chain has TRBV29-1 and TRBJ2-7; D perhaps matches TRBD1 (6 bases). This CDR3 has 14 amino acids. Germline-derived CDR1 and CDR2 are SQVTM and ANQGSEA. Between the trimmed V and J ends, which lost 0 bases and 0 bases, there was a span of 9 bases. CDR3 DNA, as far as it was read: TGCAGCGTTGAAGACCCAGGGGACTCCTACGAG. Amino acid sequence: CSVEDPGDSYE. The entire CDR3 sequence reads CSVEDPGDSYEQYF.

In the case of this clone: One end of the junction does not line up with germline, which may come from a read error. Read coverage stops 3 residues before the CDR3 terminus; the germline J gene supplies the remainder. This sequence joins TRBV7-9 and TRBJ1-4, with D uncertain. The CDR3 runs to 15 residues. Germline lookup yields CDR1 SEHNR and CDR2 FQNEAQ (reference sequence). CDR3 bases read: TGTTCCAGCAGCCCCCTTGGCATACGTCCCGAAAAA. It encodes CSSSPLGIRPEK. The CDR3 as a whole reads CSSSPLGIRPEKLFF.

Concerning this clone itself: The CDR3 is cut off 3 residues early in the read; its end comes from the germline J gene. This chain uses TRBV5-4 with TRBJ2-2, with 9 bases lining up with TRBD2. Germline V lookup: CDR1 SGHNT, CDR2 YYREEE (reference sequence). The CDR3 loop spans 16 amino acids. V shed 0 bases, J shed 2 bases, and the junction held 2 bases outside the gene matches. The CDR3 DNA, read in part, is TGTGCCAGCAGCTTGGAGACTAGCGGAAACACCGGGGAG. Protein sequence: CASSLETSGNTGE. The whole CDR3 region reads CASSLETSGNTGELFF. Based on the CDR3 plus reference TRBV5-4 and TRBJ2-2, the full variable domain is ETGVTQSPTHLIKTRGQQVTLRCSSQSGHNTVSWYQQALGQGPQFIFQYYREEENGRGNFPPRFSGLQFPNYSSELNVNALELDDSALYLCASSLETSGNTGELFFGEGSRLTVL.

In regard to this clone: The DNA ends 3 residues before the CDR3 does, and the rest of the CDR3 is filled in from the germline J gene. The chain couples TRBV6-4 to TRBJ2-3; D might be TRBD2 (7 bases). V was cut by 2 bases and J by 4 bases, with 16 bases left in between. The CDR3 is 16 residues long. The germline CDR1 and CDR2 sequences are MRHNA and SNTAGT. CDR3: CASSDLGGGPADTQYF. The sequenced part of the CDR3 DNA is TGTGCCAGCAGTGACCTAGGGGGGGGGCCTGCAGATACG.

A word on this clone: The CDR3 goes on 3 residues after the read ends, and that part is filled in from the germline J gene. This chain connects TRBV28 to TRBJ2-3, with D possibly being TRBD1 (5 bases). Between the trimmed V and J ends, which lost 4 bases and 2 bases, there was a span of 13 bases. This CDR3 spans 15 amino acids. CDR1 MDHEN and CDR2 SYDVKM come from the germline V gene. CDR3 DNA (partial): TGTGCCAGCAGTTCAGGGCCGGATTCCACAGATACG. Protein: CASSSGPDSTDT. The whole CDR3 is CASSSGPDSTDTQYF.

On this clone itself: The read falls 3 residues short of the CDR3 end, and the missing part is taken from the germline J gene. The chain carries TRBV19 and TRBJ1-5; D is unclear. This CDR3 region has 13 residues. Trimming left V 1 base short and J 7 bases short, with 8 bases between. Per germline, CDR1 LNHDA and CDR2 SQIVND (reference sequence). The CDR3 here is CASSIVPGQPQHF. The CDR3 bases that were read are TGTGCCAGTAGTATAGTCCCCGGGCAGCCC. Full variable domain (outside the CDR3, taken from reference TRBV19 and TRBJ1-5): DGGITQSPKYLFRKEGQNVTLSCEQNLNHDAMYWYRQDPGQGLRLIYYSQIVNDFQKGDIAEGYSVSREKKESFPLTVTSAQKNPTAFYLCASSIVPGQPQHFGDGTRLSIL.

On this clone: The CDR3 extends 3 residues past the end of the read, so its final part is completed from the germline J gene. The chain employs TRBV28 and TRBJ2-7; D remains ambiguous. Trimming pared 4 bases from V and 4 bases from J, leaving 5 bases between. Germline CDR1 is MDHEN and CDR2 is SYDVKM. The CDR3 extends over 11 amino acids. CDR3 DNA (partial): TGTGCCAGCAGTTCCCTTTACGAG. Protein sequence: CASSSLYE. The entire CDR3 protein reads CASSSLYEQYF.

Worth noting for this clone: The sequence runs out 3 residues before the end of the CDR3; the remainder is reconstructed from the germline J gene. The chain is built from TRBV5-1 and TRBJ1-4, with unresolved D. V was pared by 5 bases and J by 3 bases, with 8 bases between. The CDR3 runs to 13 residues. CDR1 SGHRS and CDR2 YFSETQ come from the germline V gene. CDR3 DNA, as far as it was read: TGCGCCAGCAGGCAGGTGTCTAATGAAAAA. As protein: CASRQVSNEK. The CDR3 reads in full as CASRQVSNEKLFF.

Notes on this clone: The CDR3 extends 3 residues past the end of the read, so its final part is completed from the germline J gene. The chain carries TRBV7-2 and TRBJ1-2, with 10 bases matching TRBD1. There are 15 residues in the CDR3. The junction had 5 bases not matched to a gene; V was cut back by 0 bases and J by 7 bases. Germline lookup yields CDR1 SGHTA and CDR2 FQGNSA. This CDR3 reads CASSLALTGGSGYTF. The sequenced CDR3 bases are TGTGCCAGCAGCTTAGCCCTGACAGGGGGCTCTGGC.

With respect to this clone: The missing CDR3 end, 3 residues past where the read stops, is filled in from the germline J gene. The J gene is TRBJ1-1, the V gene TRBV5-6; D is possibly TRBD1 (6 bases). V lost 4 bases, J lost 2 bases, and 12 bases lay in between. Germline CDR1 is SGHDT and CDR2 is YYEEEE. The CDR3 is 14 residues long. The CDR3 protein is CASSPGTPNTEAFF. The CDR3 bases that were read are TGTGCCAGCAGCCCCGGGACACCCAACACTGAA. Full variable domain (outside the CDR3, taken from reference TRBV5-6 and TRBJ1-1): DAGVTQSPTHLIKTRGQQVTLRCSPKSGHDTVSWYQQALGQGPQFIFQYYEEEERQRGNFPDRFSGHQFPNYSSELNVNALLLGDSALYLCASSPGTPNTEAFFGQGTRLTVV.

Points on this clone: The read ends 3 residues before the CDR3 terminus; that terminus is restored from the germline J gene. The chain is built from TRBV30 and TRBJ2-7; TRBD2 aligns across 13 bases. The CDR3 consists of 18 residues. From germline, CDR1 is GTSNPN and CDR2 SVGIG (reference sequence). Losses at the gene ends were 1 base for V and 0 bases for J; bases not matched to a gene: 9. The CDR3 is CAWSGTSGGSPSSYEQYF. The CDR3 bases that were read are TGTGCCTGGAGTGGGACTAGCGGGGGTTCCCCCAGCTCCTACGAG.

Turning to this clone: One end of the junction does not line up with germline, which may come from a read error. The CDR3 is cut off 3 residues early in the read; its end comes from the germline J gene. The J gene is TRBJ2-1, the V gene TRBV7-7; 13 nucleotides align to TRBD2. Germline V gene lookup returns CDR1 SSHAT and CDR2 FNYEAQ (reference sequence). The CDR3 totals 16 residues. The part of the CDR3 DNA that was read is TGTGCTAGCAGCGAACGGACTAGCGGGAGTATCAATGAG. Protein sequence: CASSERTSGSINE. The full CDR3 sequence reads CASSERTSGSINEQFF.